This TCR beta chain is drawn from a study of T cell changes during pregnancy in multiple sclerosis. The CDR3 runs to 17 residues. The V gene end was trimmed by 1 base and the J gene end by 4 bases; junction bases not matched to a gene: 6. Germline CDR1 is SGHRS and CDR2 is YFSETQ. Sequencing was performed with immunoSEQ multiplex PCR; in TCRdb, only in-frame clones are kept and a portion is missing. The sample gives some 81,000 clones, about 93% of which show up once; around 2.6% is in the top ten. This clone was seen only a few times. V and J are TRBV5-1 and TRBJ2-3; 13 bases match TRBD2. This clonotype was obtained from a female donor in good health, enrolled as a control in a pregnancy study. The starting material was peripheral blood, obtained after pregnancy. The CDR3 loop is CASSLTSGRAKSDTQYF. As DNA, the CDR3 is TGCGCCAGCAGCTTGACTAGCGGGAGGGCCAAGTCAGATACGCAGTATTTT.